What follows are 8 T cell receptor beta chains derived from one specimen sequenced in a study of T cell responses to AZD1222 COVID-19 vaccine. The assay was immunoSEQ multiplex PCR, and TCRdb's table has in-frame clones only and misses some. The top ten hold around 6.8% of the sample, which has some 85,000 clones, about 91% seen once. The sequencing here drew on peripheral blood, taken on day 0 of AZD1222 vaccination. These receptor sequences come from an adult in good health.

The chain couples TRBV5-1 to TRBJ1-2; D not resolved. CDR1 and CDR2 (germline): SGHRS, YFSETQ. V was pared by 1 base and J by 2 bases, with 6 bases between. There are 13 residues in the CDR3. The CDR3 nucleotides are TGCGCCAGCAGCTTGATTAGAAACTATGGCTACACCTTC. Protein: CASSLIRNYGYTF.

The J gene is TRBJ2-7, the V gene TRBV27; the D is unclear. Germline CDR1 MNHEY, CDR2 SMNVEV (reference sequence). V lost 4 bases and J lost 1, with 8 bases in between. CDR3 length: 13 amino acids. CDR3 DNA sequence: TGTGCCAGCAGTTCCCTAGTGTCCTACGAGCAGTACTTC. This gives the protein CASSSLVSYEQYF.

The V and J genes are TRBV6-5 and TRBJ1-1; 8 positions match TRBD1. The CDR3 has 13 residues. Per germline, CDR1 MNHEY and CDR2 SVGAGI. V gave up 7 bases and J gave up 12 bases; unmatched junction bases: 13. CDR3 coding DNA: TGTGCCAGCACCCAGGACAGGGCTTACGGAACTTTCTTT. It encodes CASTQDRAYGTFF.

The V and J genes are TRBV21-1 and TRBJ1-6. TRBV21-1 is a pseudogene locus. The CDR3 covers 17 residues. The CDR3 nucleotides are TGTGCCAGCAGCAAAGGGTGGAGAGGGGCCTATAATTCACCCCTCCACTTT. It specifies CASSKGWRGAYNSPLHF.

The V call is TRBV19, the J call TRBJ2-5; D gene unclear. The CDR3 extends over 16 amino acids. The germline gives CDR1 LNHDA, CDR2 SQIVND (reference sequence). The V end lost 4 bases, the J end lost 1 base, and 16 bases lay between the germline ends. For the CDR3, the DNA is TGTGCCAGTAGTAGTCCACGGCTGGACCTCCAAGAGACCCAGTACTTC. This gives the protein CASSSPRLDLQETQYF.

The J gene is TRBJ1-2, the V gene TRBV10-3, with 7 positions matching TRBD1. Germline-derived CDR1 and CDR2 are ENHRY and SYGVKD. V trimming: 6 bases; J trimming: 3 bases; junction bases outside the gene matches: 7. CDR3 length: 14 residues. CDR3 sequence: CAIRDGRGDYGYTF. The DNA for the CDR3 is TGTGCCATCAGGGACGGCAGGGGGGACTATGGCTACACCTTC.

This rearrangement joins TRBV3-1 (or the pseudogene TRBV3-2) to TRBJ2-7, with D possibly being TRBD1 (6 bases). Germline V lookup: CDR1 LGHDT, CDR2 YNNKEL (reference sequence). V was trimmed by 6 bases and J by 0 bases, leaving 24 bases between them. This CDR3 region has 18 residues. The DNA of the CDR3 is TGTGCCAGCAGTTCAACAGGGTCCCCTGCCCCATTCTCCTACGAGCAGTACTTC. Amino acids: CASSSTGSPAPFSYEQYF.

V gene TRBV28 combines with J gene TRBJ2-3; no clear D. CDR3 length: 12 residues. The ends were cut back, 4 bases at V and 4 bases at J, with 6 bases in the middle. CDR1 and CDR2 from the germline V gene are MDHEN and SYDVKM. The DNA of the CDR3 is TGTGCCAGCAGTTACGACTCAGATACGCAGTATTTT. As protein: CASSYDSDTQYF.